This TCR beta chain is from a study of CD8+ T cells in alopecia areata. Study in general: Patients in the treated group were given tofacitinib by mouth, 5 to 10 mg twice a day.

Looked up from germline, CDR1 is DFQATT and CDR2 is SNEGSKA (reference sequence). This CDR3 is built from 11 residues. Trimming pared 5 bases from V and 9 bases from J, leaving 14 bases between. Regarding treatment: oral pan-JAK inhibitor, 5-10 mg twice daily. Peripheral blood samples and lesional scalp punch biopsies were obtained from alopecia areata patients. PBMCs, the starting material, were the source of sorted CD4+ and CD8+ T cells. Investigators isolated RNA and reverse transcribed it into cDNA to act as the sequencing template. The data were produced by immunoSEQ multiplex PCR, yet TCRdb's version contains in-frame clones alone and is incomplete. In the table there are approximately 280,000 clones, over 45% of which are singletons.

The chain is built from TRBV20-1 and TRBJ2-7; D call uncertain. The origin of this receptor is a human donor with alopecia areata. The sequences come from CD4+ T cells sorted from blood, collected at week 24, from a patient treated with tofacitinib. The CDR3 region has the DNA TGCAGTGCTCCCTATAGTGGATGGCAGTACTTC. This encodes CSAPYSGWQYF.